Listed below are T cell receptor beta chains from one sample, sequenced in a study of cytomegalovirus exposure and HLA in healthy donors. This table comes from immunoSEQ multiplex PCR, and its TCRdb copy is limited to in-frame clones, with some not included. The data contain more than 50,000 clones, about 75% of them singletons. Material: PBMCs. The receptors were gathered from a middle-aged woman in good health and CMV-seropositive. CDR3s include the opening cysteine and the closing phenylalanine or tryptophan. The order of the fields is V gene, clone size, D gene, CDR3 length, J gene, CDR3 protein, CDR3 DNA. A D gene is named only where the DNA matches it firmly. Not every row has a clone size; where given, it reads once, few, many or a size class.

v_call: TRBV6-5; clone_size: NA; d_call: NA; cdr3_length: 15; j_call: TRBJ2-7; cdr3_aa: CASSNPRVPDYEQYF; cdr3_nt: TGTGCCAGCAGTAACCCCCGGGTCCCCGACTACGAGCAGTACTTC
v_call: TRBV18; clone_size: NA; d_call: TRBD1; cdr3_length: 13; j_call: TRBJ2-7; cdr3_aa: CASSPDRDSEQYF; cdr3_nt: TGTGCCAGCTCACCGGACAGGGATTCCGAGCAGTACTTC
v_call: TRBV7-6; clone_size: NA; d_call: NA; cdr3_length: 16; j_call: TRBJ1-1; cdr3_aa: CASSQRGGPVASEAFF; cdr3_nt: TGTGCCAGCAGCCAACGGGGGGGGCCCGTGGCCTCTGAAGCTTTCTTT
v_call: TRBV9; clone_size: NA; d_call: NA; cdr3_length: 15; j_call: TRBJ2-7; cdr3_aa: CASSGGGQGGSEQYF; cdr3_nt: TGTGCCAGCAGCGGGGGCGGGCAGGGGGGCTCCGAGCAGTACTTC
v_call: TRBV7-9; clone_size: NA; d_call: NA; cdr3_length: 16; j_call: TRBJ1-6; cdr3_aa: CASSSDGGAGNSPLHF; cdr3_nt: TGTGCCAGCAGCTCAGACGGCGGGGCAGGGAATTCACCCCTCCACTTT
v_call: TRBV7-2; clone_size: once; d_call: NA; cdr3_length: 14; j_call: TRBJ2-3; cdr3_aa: CASSLASATDTQYF; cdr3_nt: TGTGCCAGCAGCTTAGCGAGTGCCACAGATACGCAGTATTTT
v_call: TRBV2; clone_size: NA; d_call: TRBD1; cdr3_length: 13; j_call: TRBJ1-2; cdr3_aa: CASRGDRGLGYTF; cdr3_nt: TGTGCCAGCAGGGGAGACAGGGGGCTTGGCTACACCTTC
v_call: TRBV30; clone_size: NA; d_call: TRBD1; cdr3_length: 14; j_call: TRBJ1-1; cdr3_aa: CAWTITGGRTEAFF; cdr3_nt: TGTGCCTGGACCATCACAGGGGGCCGGACTGAAGCTTTCTTT
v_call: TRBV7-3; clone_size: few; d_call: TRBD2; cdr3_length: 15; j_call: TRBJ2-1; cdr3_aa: CASSPGLAAYNEQFF; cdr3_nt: TGTGCCAGCAGCCCGGGACTAGCGGCCTACAATGAGCAGTTCTTC
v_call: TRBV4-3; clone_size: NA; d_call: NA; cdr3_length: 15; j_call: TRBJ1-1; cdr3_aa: CASSQSSGSLTEAFF; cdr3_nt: TGCGCCAGCAGCCAAAGCTCAGGGTCATTGACTGAAGCTTTCTTT
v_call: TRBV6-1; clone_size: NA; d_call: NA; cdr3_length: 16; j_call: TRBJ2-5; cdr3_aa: CASSEVKRPYQETQYF; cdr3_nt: TGTGCCAGCAGTGAAGTGAAGCGACCATACCAAGAGACCCAGTACTTC
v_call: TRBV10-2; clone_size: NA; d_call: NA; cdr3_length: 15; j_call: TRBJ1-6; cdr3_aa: CASSDRTGYNSPLHF; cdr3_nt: TGCGCCAGCAGTGATCGAACAGGGTATAATTCACCCCTCCACTTT
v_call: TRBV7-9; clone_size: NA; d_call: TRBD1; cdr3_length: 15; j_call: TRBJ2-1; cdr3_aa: CASRAPGTAYNEQFF; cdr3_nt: TGTGCCAGCAGGGCCCCCGGGACAGCTTACAATGAGCAGTTCTTC
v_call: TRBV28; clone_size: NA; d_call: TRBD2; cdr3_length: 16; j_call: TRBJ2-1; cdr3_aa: CASNPTGTRAYNEQFF; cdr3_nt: TGTGCCAGCAACCCAACCGGGACTAGGGCCTACAATGAGCAGTTCTTC
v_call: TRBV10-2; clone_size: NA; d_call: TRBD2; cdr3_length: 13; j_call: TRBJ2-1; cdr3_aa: CASTASGVDEQFF; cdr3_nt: TGCGCCAGCACGGCTAGCGGGGTGGATGAGCAGTTCTTC
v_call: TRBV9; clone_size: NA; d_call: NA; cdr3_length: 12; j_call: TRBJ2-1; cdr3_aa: CASSASGNEQFF; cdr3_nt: TGTGCCAGCAGCGCGAGCGGTAATGAGCAGTTCTTC
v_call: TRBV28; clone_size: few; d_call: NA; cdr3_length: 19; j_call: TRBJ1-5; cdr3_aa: CASSLYGGPEPYSNQPQHF; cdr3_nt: TGTGCCAGCAGTCTCTACGGGGGTCCGGAACCCTATAGCAATCAGCCCCAGCATTTT
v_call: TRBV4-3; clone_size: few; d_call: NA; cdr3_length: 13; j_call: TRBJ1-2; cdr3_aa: CASSPGQNYGYTF; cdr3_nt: TGCGCCAGCAGCCCAGGACAGAACTATGGCTACACCTTC
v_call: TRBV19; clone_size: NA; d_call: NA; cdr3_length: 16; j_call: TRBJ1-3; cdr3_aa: CASSIRQFLSGNTIYF; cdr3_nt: TGTGCCAGTAGTATCCGACAGTTCCTCTCTGGAAACACCATATATTTT
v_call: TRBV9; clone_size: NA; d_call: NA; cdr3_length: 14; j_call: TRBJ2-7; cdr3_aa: CASSVSGQFYEQYF; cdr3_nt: TGTGCCAGCAGCGTAAGTGGACAGTTCTACGAGCAGTACTTC
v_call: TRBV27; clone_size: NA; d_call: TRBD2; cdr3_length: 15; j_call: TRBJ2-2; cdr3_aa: CASSFSGGGTGELFF; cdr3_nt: TGTGCCAGCAGTTTTAGCGGGGGAGGTACCGGGGAGCTGTTTTTT
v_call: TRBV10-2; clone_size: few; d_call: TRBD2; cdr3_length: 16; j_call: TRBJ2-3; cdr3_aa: CASSVRRGAGTDTQYF; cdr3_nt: TGCGCCAGCAGTGTAAGGCGGGGGGCGGGCACAGATACGCAGTATTTT
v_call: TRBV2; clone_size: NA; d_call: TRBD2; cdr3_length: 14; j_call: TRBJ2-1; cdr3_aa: CASKREGAYNEQFF; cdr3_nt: TGTGCCAGCAAAAGGGAGGGCGCCTACAATGAGCAGTTCTTC
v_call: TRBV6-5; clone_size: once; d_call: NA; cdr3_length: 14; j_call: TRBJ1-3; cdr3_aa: CASSYSHAGDTIYF; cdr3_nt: TGTGCCAGCAGTTACAGTCACGCGGGGGACACCATATATTTT
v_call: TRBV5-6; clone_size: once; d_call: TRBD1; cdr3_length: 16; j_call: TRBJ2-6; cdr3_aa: CASSWDSLSGANVLTF; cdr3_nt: TGTGCCAGCAGCTGGGACAGTCTCTCTGGGGCCAACGTCCTGACTTTC
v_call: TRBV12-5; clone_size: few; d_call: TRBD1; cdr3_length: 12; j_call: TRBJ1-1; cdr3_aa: CANRGPNAEAFF; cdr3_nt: TGTGCTAACAGGGGGCCGAACGCTGAAGCTTTCTTT
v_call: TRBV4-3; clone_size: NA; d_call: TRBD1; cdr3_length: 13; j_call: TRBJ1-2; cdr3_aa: CASSQGQGLGYTF; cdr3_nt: TGCGCCAGCAGCCAAGGACAGGGGTTGGGCTACACCTTC
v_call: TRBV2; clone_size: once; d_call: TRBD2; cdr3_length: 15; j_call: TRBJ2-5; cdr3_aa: CATLAGGIPQETQYF; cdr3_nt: TGTGCCACCTTAGCGGGGGGCATTCCCCAAGAGACCCAGTACTTC
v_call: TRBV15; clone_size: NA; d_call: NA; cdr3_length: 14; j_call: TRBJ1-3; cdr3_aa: CATGGTNSGNTIYF; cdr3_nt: TGTGCCACCGGGGGCACGAACTCTGGAAACACCATATATTTT
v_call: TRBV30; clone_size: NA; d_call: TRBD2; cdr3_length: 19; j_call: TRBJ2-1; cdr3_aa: CAWSVGLGLAGGPGNEQFF; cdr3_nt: TGTGCCTGGAGTGTTGGGCTGGGACTAGCGGGGGGGCCGGGCAATGAGCAGTTCTTC
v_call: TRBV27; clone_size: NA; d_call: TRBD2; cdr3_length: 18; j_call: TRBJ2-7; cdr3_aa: CASSLSLRTWGGNHEQYF; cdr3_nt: TGTGCCAGCAGTCTCTCGCTTAGGACCTGGGGGGGGAATCACGAGCAGTACTTC
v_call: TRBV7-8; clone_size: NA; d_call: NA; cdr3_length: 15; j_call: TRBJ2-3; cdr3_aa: CASSLAGALTDTQYF; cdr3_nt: TGTGCCAGCAGCTTAGCGGGGGCGCTCACAGATACGCAGTATTTT
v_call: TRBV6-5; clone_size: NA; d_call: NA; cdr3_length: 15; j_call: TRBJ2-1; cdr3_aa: CASSVGGSVNNEQFF; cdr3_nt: TGTGCCAGCAGCGTCGGTGGTAGCGTTAACAATGAGCAGTTCTTC
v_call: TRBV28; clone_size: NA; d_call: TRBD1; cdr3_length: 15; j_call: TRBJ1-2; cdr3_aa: CASSLGDRGWSGYTF; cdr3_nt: TGTGCCAGCAGTTTAGGGGACAGGGGGTGGAGTGGCTACACCTTC
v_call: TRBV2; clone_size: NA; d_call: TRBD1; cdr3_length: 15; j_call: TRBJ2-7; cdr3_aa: CASSVDRASSYEQYF; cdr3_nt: TGTGCCAGCAGTGTCGACAGGGCCAGCTCCTACGAGCAGTACTTC
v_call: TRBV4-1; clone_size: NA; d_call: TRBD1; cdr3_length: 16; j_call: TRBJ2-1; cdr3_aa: CASSHVEGAYDNEQFF; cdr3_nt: TGCGCCAGCAGCCACGTCGAGGGGGCGTACGACAATGAGCAGTTCTTC